The 15 T cell receptor beta chains given below trace back to one sample, sequenced in a study of OX40 agonist ivuxolimab in advanced cancers. Some clones are missing from TCRdb's copy, which holds only in-frame ones; the method was immunoSEQ multiplex PCR. The sample has roughly 76,000 clones, around nine tenths seen once. The input for sequencing was CD4+ or CD8+ T cells sorted from blood, taken in a trial of the OX40 agonist ivuxolimab. The source is an adult with an advanced solid tumor such as melanoma, head and neck, liver or kidney cancer.

The chain is built from TRBV19 and TRBJ2-7, with D hard to call. The V and J ends lost 0 bases and 1 base respectively, with 10 bases between them. In germline, CDR1 is LNHDA, CDR2 SQIVND (reference sequence). The CDR3 is 15 amino acids. Here the CDR3 DNA reads TGTGCCAGTAGTATAGAGGAAGGTTCATCCTACGAGCAGTACTTC. It yields the protein CASSIEEGSSYEQYF.

This clone appeared once. The rearrangement joins TRBV9 to TRBJ1-4, with TRBD1 identical over 7 bases. The CDR3 runs to 16 residues. V lost 0 bases, J lost 2 bases, and 4 bases stayed unmatched. In germline, CDR1 is SGDLS, CDR2 YYNGEE. The CDR3 sequence: CASSVGGGDTNEKLFF. The CDR3 nucleotides are TGTGCCAGCAGCGTAGGAGGGGGCGACACTAATGAAAAACTGTTTTTT. Full variable domain (rest looked up from reference TRBV9 and TRBJ1-4): DSGVTQTPKHLITATGQRVTLRCSPRSGDLSVYWYQQSLDQGLQFLIQYYNGEERAKGNILERFSAQQFPDLHSELNLSSLELGDSALYFCASSVGGGDTNEKLFFGSGTQLSVL.

The genes are TRBV6-5 and TRBJ2-2; no clear D gene. The CDR3 has 14 residues. Trimming removed 7 bases at V and 5 bases at J, with 14 bases between. The germline V gene has CDR1 MNHEY and CDR2 SVGAGI. The CDR3 loop reads CASTLRTETGELFF. CDR3 DNA sequence: TGTGCCAGCACTTTAAGGACGGAAACCGGGGAGCTGTTTTTT.

The rearrangement joins TRBV6-5 to TRBJ2-5; 12 bases align to TRBD1. V was clipped by 2 bases and J by 5 bases; unmatched bases: 6. The CDR3 length is 16 residues. Germline CDR1 MNHEY, CDR2 SVGAGI. The CDR3 spells CASSYGTGGGGETQYF. The CDR3 nucleotides read TGTGCCAGCAGTTACGGGACAGGGGGCGGGGGGGAGACCCAGTACTTC.

This chain links TRBV19 with TRBJ2-7; either TRBD1 or TRBD2 may fit D (5 bases each). The length of the CDR3 is 14 residues. Looked up from germline, CDR1 is LNHDA and CDR2 is SQIVND (reference sequence). Trimming took off 3 bases at V and 3 bases at J, with 12 bases between the two ends. CDR3 sequence (DNA): TGTGCCAGTAGTATGGGGCTAGCTAACTACGAGCAGTACTTC. Its translation: CASSMGLANYEQYF. Looking up the rest from reference TRBV19 and TRBJ2-7 gives the full variable domain: DGGITQSPKYLFRKEGQNVTLSCEQNLNHDAMYWYRQDPGQGLRLIYYSQIVNDFQKGDIAEGYSVSREKKESFPLTVTSAQKNPTAFYLCASSMGLANYEQYFGPGTRLTVT.

The gene calls are TRBV15 and TRBJ2-7; possibly TRBD1 or TRBD2 for D (6 bases each). This CDR3 region has 13 residues. The V end lost 3 bases, the J end lost 5 bases, and 11 bases lay between the germline ends. Germline CDR1 LNHNV, CDR2 YYDKDF (reference sequence). The CDR3 bases are TGTGCCACCAGCAGCCGGAGGGGGAACGAGCAGTACTTC. Its protein product is CATSSRRGNEQYF.

As for this clone: Its ends do not fully match the called genes, so a read error is possible. The CDR3 nucleotides read TGTGCCAGCAGCCTCGGGACCCCCTCCCACAATGAGCAGTTCTTC. Its translation is CASSLGTPSHNEQFF. This chain connects TRBV27 to TRBJ2-1; D may match TRBD1 or TRBD2 (5 bases each). The length of the CDR3 is 15 residues. Germline V CDR1 and CDR2: MNHEY, SMNVEV (reference sequence).

Here the CDR3 reads CASSLGLAGVKDTQYF. CDR3 nucleotide sequence: TGTGCCAGCAGCCTCGGACTAGCGGGAGTTAAAGATACGCAGTATTTT. This chain links TRBV14 with TRBJ2-3; TRBD2 matches 13 bases. The V and J ends lost 4 bases and 5 bases, in that order; junction bases with no gene match: 6. This CDR3 spans 16 amino acids. Germline V gene data show CDR1 as SGHDN and CDR2 as FVKESK.

The chain employs TRBV27 and TRBJ2-1, with D possibly TRBD1 on 6 matching bases. The CDR3 covers 18 residues. Between the trimmed V and J ends, which lost 3 bases and 2 bases, there was a span of 20 bases. Germline values: CDR1 MNHEY, CDR2 SMNVEV (reference sequence). The CDR3 coding sequence is TGTGCCAGCAGTTTTCTCTTAGGACAGACGGAAGCCTACAATGAGCAGTTCTTC. It yields the protein CASSFLLGQTEAYNEQFF.

V usage is TRBV6-1 and J usage is TRBJ1-1; TRBD1 is a possible D gene (6 bases). Trimming stripped 8 bases from V and 5 bases from J, with 12 bases between. The CDR3 runs 12 residues. Germline CDR1 is MNHNS and CDR2 is SASEGT. The CDR3 sequence: CASGGRFTEAFF. CDR3 nucleotides: TGTGCCAGCGGGGGGCGCTTTACTGAAGCTTTCTTT.

V gene TRBV27 combines with J gene TRBJ2-5; D call uncertain. The CDR3 loop spans 14 amino acids. Trimming removed 2 bases at V and 5 bases at J, with 12 bases between. Germline CDR1 and CDR2: MNHEY and SMNVEV (reference sequence). CDR3 amino acids: CASSLDNPFETQYF. DNA of the CDR3: TGTGCCAGCAGTTTAGATAACCCCTTCGAGACCCAGTACTTC.

This clone came up once. The V gene is TRBV19, the J gene TRBJ1-1, with TRBD1 as a possible D gene (5 bases). V gave up 2 bases and J gave up 4 bases, with 23 bases separating them. The germline CDR1 and CDR2 sequences are LNHDA and SQIVND (reference sequence). The CDR3 sequence is 18 residues long. CDR3 DNA sequence: TGTGCCAGTAGTATATACCCAGTTTCGTTTGGGGCTACCACTGAAGCTTTCTTT. As protein: CASSIYPVSFGATTEAFF.

The chain couples TRBV6-6 to TRBJ2-1; TRBD2 might be the D (6 bases). This CDR3 contains 14 residues. V shed 6 bases and J shed 6 bases, with 15 bases lying between them. Germline loops: CDR1 MNHNY, CDR2 SVGAGI (reference sequence). This chain's CDR3 is CASSPTLGGNEQFF. The CDR3 DNA follows: TGTGCCAGCAGCCCTACCTTGGGAGGCAATGAGCAGTTCTTC.

V usage is TRBV7-3 and J usage is TRBJ2-5; 9 bases are a match to TRBD1. V lost 5 bases to trimming and J lost 1 base; unmatched junction nucleotides: 5. CDR1 SGHTA and CDR2 FQGTGA come from the germline V gene. CDR3 size: 15 residues. Here the CDR3 reads CASSPGTGFQETQYF. Here the CDR3 DNA reads TGTGCCAGCAGCCCGGGGACAGGGTTCCAAGAGACCCAGTACTTC. Using reference TRBV7-3 and TRBJ2-5 for the parts outside the CDR3, the full variable domain is GAGVSQTPSNKVTEKGKYVELRCDPISGHTALYWYRQSLGQGPEFLIYFQGTGAADDSGLPNDRFFAVRPEGSVSTLKIQRTERGDSAVYLCASSPGTGFQETQYFGPGTRLLVL.

The CDR3 DNA reads TGTGCCAGCAGCTTGGCGGGAGCCCCTTTCGAGCAGTACTTC. Amino acids: CASSLAGAPFEQYF. V usage is TRBV5-4 and J usage is TRBJ2-7; D is perhaps TRBD2 (6 bases). Germline CDR1 reads SGHNT; CDR2 reads YYREEE (reference sequence). There are 14 residues in the CDR3. The ends were cut back, 0 bases at V and 6 bases at J, with 13 bases in the middle. Based on the CDR3 plus reference TRBV5-4 and TRBJ2-7, the full variable domain is ETGVTQSPTHLIKTRGQQVTLRCSSQSGHNTVSWYQQALGQGPQFIFQYYREEENGRGNFPPRFSGLQFPNYSSELNVNALELDDSALYLCASSLAGAPFEQYFGPGTRLTVT.